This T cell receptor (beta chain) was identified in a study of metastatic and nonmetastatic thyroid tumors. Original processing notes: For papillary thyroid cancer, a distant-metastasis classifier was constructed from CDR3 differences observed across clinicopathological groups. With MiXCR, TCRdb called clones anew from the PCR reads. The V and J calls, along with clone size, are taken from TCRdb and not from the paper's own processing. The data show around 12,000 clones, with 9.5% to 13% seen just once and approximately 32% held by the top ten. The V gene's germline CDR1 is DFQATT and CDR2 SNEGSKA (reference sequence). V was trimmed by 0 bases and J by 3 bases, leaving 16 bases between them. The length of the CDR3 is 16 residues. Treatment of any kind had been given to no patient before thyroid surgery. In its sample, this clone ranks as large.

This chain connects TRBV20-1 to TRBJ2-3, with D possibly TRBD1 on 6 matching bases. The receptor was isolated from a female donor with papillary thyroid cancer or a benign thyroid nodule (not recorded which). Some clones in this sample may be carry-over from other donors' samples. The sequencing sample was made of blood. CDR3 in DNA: TGCAGTGCTAGAGATCCCCTAGGGGGAGAGACAGATACGCAGTATTTT. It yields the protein CSARDPLGGETDTQYF.